This record covers a single T cell receptor beta chain. Antigen unknown. Its ends do not fully match the called genes, so a read error is possible. The sample comes from a study of cytomegalovirus exposure and HLA in healthy donors. Study-level points and caveats: According to a later analysis, most TCR beta chains associated with CMV appeared HLA-restricted. What TCR beta sequences reportedly achieved was accurate prediction of HLA-A and HLA-B alleles in most subjects.

The CDR3 totals 15 residues. Germline V lookup: CDR1 SEHNR, CDR2 FQNEAQ (reference sequence). Both 60 Vbeta primers and 13 Jbeta primers went into the PCR. Libraries were prepared by immunoSEQ multiplex PCR; TCRdb keeps only in-frame clonotypes and omits some of them. The sample holds fewer than 200,000 clones; more than 80% are singletons and the top ten take about 0.76%. The source is a woman between 18 and 29 years old in good health and CMV-seronegative. What was sequenced was PBMCs. V usage is TRBV7-9 and J usage is TRBJ2-7; TRBD1 agrees at 8 bases. CDR3 nucleotide sequence: TGTTCCAGCAGCTTAGCAGACAGGGGTGCCTACGAGCAGTACTTC. This gives the protein CSSSLADRGAYEQYF. Full variable domain (missing parts from reference TRBV7-9 and TRBJ2-7): DTGVSQNPRHKITKRGQNVTFRCDPISEHNRLYWYRQTLGQGPEFLTYFQNEAQLEKSRLLSDRFSAERPKGSFSTLEIQRTEQGDSAMYLCSSSLADRGAYEQYFGPGTRLTVT.